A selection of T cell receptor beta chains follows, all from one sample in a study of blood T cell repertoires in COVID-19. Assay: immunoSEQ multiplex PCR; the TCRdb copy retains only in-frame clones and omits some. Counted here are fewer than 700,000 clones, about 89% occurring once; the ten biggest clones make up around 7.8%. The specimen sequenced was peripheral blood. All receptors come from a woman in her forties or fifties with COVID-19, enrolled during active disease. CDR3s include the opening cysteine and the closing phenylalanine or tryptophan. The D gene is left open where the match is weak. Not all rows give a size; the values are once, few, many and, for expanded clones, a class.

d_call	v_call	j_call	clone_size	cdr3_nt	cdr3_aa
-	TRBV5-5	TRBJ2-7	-	TGTGCCAGCAGCCTCACCCCCGCCGAGTCATCCTACGAGCAGTACTTC	CASSLTPAESSYEQYF
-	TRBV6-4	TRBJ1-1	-	TGTGCCAGCAGTGAAATGATCGGGGGTAAAGCTTTCTTT	CASSEMIGGKAFF
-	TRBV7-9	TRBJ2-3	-	TGTGCCAGCAGCGAAGGAAGGGGCGGAGATACGCAGTATTTT	CASSEGRGGDTQYF
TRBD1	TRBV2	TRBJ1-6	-	TGTGCCAGCAGAGTACAGGGGCGCGGCTCACCCCTCCACTTT	CASRVQGRGSPLHF
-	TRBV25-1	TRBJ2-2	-	-	CASSDLERESTGELFF
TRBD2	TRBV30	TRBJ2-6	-	TGTGCCTGGAGGCCGGGGGGTTCTGGGGCCAACGTCCTGACTTTC	CAWRPGGSGANVLTF
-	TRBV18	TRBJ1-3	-	TGTGCCAGCTCACCACCGGGAGGGAGGAACTCTGGAAACACCATATATTTT	CASSPPGGRNSGNTIYF
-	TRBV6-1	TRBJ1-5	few	TGTGCCAGCAGTGAGCAACAGGGCGGCAATCAGCCCCAGCATTTT	CASSEQQGGNQPQHF
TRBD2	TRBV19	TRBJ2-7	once	TGTGCCAGTAGTCTCGGACTAGCGGGCTACGAGCAGTACTTC	CASSLGLAGYEQYF
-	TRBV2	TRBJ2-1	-	TGTGCCAGCAGTGGCGGGGCCCTCCTTAACAATGAGCAGTTCTTC	CASSGGALLNNEQFF
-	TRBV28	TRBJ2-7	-	TGTGCCAGCAGCCCCGACCGGGAGCGGCAGTACTTC	CASSPDRERQYF
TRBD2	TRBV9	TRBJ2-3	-	TGTGCCAGCAGCGTAGGATCTAGCGGGGGGTACACAGATACGCAGTATTTT	CASSVGSSGGYTDTQYF
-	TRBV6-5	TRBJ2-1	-	TGTGCCAGCAGTTACGGGGGGGCGCCCTACAATGAGCAGTTCTTC	CASSYGGAPYNEQFF
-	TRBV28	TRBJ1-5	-	TGTGCCAGCACCCTACAGGGTATGGGTCAGCCCCAGCATTTT	CASTLQGMGQPQHF
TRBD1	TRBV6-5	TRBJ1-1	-	TGTGCCAGCTTAGAAGCCGGGACAGGGGGCGCCGCTTTCTTT	CASLEAGTGGAAFF
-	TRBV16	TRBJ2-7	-	TGTGCCAGCAGCCAATCGAGGGGGGGCCCGACCTACGAGCAGTACTTC	CASSQSRGGPTYEQYF
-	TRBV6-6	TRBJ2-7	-	TGTGCCAGCAGTTACGGGCAGGGTTCTGGGGAGCAGTACTTC	CASSYGQGSGEQYF
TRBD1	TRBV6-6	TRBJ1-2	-	TGTGCCAGCAGTTACGGGACAGTTAACTATGGCTACACCTTC	CASSYGTVNYGYTF
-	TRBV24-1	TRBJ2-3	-	TGTGCCACCAGTGATTTTGGCTGGGGTGGAGGGGATACAGATACGCAGTATTTT	CATSDFGWGGGDTDTQYF
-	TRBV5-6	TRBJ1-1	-	TGTGCCAGCAGCTTGGCCGTGGCAGGAGGGAACACTGAAGCTTTCTTT	CASSLAVAGGNTEAFF
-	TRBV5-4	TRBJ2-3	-	TGTGCCAGCAGCCCCACTCGACAGGTAGCAGCAGATACGCAGTATTTT	CASSPTRQVAADTQYF
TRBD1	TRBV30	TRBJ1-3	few	TGTGCCTGGAGGAGACAGGGGCAACCTGGAAACACCATATATTTT	CAWRRQGQPGNTIYF
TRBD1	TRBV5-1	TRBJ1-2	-	TGCGCCAGCAGCTTGATCGGTGGGGCAGGGGGCGCCTATGGCTACACCTTC	CASSLIGGAGGAYGYTF
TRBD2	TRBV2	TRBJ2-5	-	TGTGCCAGCAGGGGGGTAGCGGGACTATTTCAAGAGACCCAGTACTTC	CASRGVAGLFQETQYF
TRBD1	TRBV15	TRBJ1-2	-	TGTGCCACCAGCAGAGGGTGGACAGGGGGCGTCTATGGCTACACCTTC	CATSRGWTGGVYGYTF
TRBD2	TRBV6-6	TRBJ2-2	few	TGTGCCAGCAGCCCGACCCCCGGGACTATCACCGGGGAGCTGTTTTTT	CASSPTPGTITGELFF
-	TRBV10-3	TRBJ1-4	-	TGTGCCATCAGTGTATCAACTAATGAAAAACTGTTTTTT	CAISVSTNEKLFF
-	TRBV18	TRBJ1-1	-	TGTGCCAGCTCACCACGCACAGACATGAACACTGAAGCTTTCTTT	CASSPRTDMNTEAFF
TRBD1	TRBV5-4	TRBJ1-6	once	TGTGCCAGCAGCCGTGGACAGGGGGCGGATAATTCACCCCTCCACTTT	CASSRGQGADNSPLHF
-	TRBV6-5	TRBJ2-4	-	TGTGCCAGCAGTTACTCGATTGACTTTAAAAACATTCAGTACTTC	CASSYSIDFKNIQYF
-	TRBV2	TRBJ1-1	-	TGTGCCGACCTAGGGGCCAGGAACACTGAAGCTTTCTTT	CADLGARNTEAFF
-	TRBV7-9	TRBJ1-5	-	TGTGCCAGCAGCTTAGTTGGGGTTGTAAGGGAGCCCCATCAGCCCCAGCATTTT	CASSLVGVVREPHQPQHF
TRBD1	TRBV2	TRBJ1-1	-	TGTGCCAGCACCCGGGACAGGGATACTGAAGCTTTCTTT	CASTRDRDTEAFF
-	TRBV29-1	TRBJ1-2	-	TGCAGCGTCGGGGGGGCAGAGTCTAACTATGGCTACACCTTC	CSVGGAESNYGYTF
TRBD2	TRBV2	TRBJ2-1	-	TGTGCCAGCAGTGGAGCGCGGGGGAGGACCTACAATGAGCAGTTCTTC	CASSGARGRTYNEQFF
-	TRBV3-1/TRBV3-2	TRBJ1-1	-	TGTGCCAGCAGCCCTACAGAGAACACTGAAGCTTTCTTT	CASSPTENTEAFF
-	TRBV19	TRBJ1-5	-	TGTGCCAGTAGTATCCGATTGCAGGGCAATCAGCCCCAGCATTTT	CASSIRLQGNQPQHF